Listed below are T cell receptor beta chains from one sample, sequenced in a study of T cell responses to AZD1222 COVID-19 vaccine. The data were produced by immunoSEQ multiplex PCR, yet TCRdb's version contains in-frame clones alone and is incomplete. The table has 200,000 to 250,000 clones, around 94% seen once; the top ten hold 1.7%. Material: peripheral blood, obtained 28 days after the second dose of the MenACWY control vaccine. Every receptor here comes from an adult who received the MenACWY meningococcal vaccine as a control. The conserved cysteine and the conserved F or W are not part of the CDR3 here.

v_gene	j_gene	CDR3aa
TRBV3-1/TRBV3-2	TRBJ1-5	ASSQGEQPQH
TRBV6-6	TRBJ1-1	ASSYKPRNTEAF
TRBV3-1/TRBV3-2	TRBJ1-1	ASSQGGGRAF
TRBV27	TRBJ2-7	ASRQGTAYEQY
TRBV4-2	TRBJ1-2	ASSQDPGSSGYT
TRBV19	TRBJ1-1	ASSPGTLMNTEAF
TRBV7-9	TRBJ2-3	ASSLESGRSDTQY
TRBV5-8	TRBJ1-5	ASSLVFGTGGNQPQH
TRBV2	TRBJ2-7	ASRQDWELYYEQY
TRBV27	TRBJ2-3	ASSLTVTSTDTQY
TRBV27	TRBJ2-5	ASRLGETQY
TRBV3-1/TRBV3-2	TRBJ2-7	ASSFRQGKDEQY
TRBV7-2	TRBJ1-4	ASRPGTFGEKLF
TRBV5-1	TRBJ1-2	ASGPPTGAPYGYT
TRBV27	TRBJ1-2	ASGDRGRDGYT
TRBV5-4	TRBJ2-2	ASSERLALTPGELF
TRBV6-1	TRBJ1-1	ASSEAATGGYGTEAF
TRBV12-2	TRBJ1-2	ASRLAGTSMGYT
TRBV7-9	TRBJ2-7	ASSSRQTGGDRGGEQY
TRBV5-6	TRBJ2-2	ASSSTGQGNTGELF
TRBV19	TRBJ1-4	ASTQHIGEKLF
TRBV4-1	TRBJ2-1	ASSQLDLGLAGNEQF
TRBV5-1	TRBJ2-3	ASSSGTADTDTQY
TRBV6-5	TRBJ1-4	ASEPGQGNEKLF
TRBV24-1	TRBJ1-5	ATSDRAGNQPQH
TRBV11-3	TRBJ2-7	ASRRGRQSSYEQY
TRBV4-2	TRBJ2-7	ASSQVSGATYEQY
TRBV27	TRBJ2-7	ASSAKTGAGYEQY
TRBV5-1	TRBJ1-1	ASTRSGSQNTEAF
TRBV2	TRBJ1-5	ASSEGRDRGIYSNQPQH
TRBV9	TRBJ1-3	ASSGESSPGGGNTIY